Below, one T cell receptor beta chain is given with its context. What it binds is not known. The record originates from a study of cytomegalovirus exposure and HLA in healthy donors. Findings and caveats of the study: It was in a later analysis that TCR association rates were seen to vary by HLA locus, highest for DRB1 and lowest for HLA-C. V- and J-gene trimming of TCR beta was linked (in a later analysis) to a missense DCLRE1C variant. In an earlier analysis, most TCR beta V segments were productive about 87% or about 30% of the time.

Amplification used 60 Vbeta primers and 13 Jbeta primers. TCRdb keeps only in-frame clones here, not all; method: immunoSEQ multiplex PCR. Of approximately 110,000 clones listed, roughly 82% were seen once; the top ten hold 13%. The sequence derives from a woman in her sixties in good health and CMV-seropositive. The specimen was PBMCs.

The CDR3 region is CASRTDGTAGEKLFF. The CDR3 DNA reads TGTGCCAGCAGAACGGACGGGACGGCGGGGGAAAAACTGTTTTTT. The chain links TRBV28 to TRBJ1-4; D might be TRBD1 (5 bases). The germline V gene encodes CDR1 MDHEN and CDR2 SYDVKM. The CDR3 consists of 15 residues. V was pared by 6 bases and J by 8 bases, with 19 bases between.